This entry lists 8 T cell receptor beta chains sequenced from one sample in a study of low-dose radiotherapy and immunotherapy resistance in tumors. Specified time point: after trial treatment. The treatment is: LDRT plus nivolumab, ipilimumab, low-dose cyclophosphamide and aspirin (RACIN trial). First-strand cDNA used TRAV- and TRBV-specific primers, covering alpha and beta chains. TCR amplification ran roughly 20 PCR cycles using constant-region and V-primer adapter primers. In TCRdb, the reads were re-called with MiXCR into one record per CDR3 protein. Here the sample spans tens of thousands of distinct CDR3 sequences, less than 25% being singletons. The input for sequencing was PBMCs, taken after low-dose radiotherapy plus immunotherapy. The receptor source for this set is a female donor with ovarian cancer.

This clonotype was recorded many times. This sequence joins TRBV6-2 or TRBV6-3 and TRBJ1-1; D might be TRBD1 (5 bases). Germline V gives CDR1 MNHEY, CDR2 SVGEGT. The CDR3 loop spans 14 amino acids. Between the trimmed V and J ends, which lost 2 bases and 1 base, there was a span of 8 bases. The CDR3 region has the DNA TGTGCCAGCAGTTACGCTGGGGCGAACACTGAAGCTTTCTTT. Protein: CASSYAGANTEAFF.

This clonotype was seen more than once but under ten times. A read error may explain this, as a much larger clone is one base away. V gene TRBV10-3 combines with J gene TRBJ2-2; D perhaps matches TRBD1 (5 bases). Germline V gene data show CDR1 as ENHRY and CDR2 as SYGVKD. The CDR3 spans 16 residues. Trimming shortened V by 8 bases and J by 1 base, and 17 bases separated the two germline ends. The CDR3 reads CAIGSDSPGNTGELFF. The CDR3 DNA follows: TGTGCCATCGGTAGTGACAGTCCGGGGAACACCGGGGAGCTGTTTTTT.

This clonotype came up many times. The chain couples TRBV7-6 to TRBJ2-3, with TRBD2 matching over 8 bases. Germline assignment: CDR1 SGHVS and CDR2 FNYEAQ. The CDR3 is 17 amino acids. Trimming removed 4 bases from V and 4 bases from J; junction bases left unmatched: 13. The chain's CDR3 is CASSSSRGGRSADTQYF. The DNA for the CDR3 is TGTGCCAGCAGCTCAAGTCGGGGGGGCCGTAGCGCAGATACGCAGTATTTT.

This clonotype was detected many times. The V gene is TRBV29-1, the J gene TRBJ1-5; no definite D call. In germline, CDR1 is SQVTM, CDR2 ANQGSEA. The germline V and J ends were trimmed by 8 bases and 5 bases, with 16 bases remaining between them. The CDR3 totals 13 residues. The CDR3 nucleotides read TGCAGCTACCAGGTAGGAAGGGATCAGCCCCAGCATTTT. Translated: CSYQVGRDQPQHF.

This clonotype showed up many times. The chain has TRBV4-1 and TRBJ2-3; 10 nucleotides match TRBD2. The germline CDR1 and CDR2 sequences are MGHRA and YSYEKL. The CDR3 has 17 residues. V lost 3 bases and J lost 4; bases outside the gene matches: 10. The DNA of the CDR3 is TGCGCCAGCAGCCATGCGCTAGCGGGAGCTTTCGCAGATACGCAGTATTTT. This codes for CASSHALAGAFADTQYF.

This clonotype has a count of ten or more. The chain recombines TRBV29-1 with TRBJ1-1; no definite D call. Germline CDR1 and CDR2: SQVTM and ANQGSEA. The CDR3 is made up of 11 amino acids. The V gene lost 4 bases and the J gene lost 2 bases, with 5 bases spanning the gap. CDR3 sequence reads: CSVGLNTEAFF. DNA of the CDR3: TGCAGCGTTGGGCTTAACACTGAAGCTTTCTTT.

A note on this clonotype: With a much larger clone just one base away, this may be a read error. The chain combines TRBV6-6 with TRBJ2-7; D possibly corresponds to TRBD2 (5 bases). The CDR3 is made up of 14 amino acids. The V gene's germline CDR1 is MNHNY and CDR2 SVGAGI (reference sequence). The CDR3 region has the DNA TGTGCCAGCAGTCCCGACGGGAAAACGTACGAGCAGAACTTC. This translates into CASSPDGKTYEQNF.

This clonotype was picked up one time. The CDR3 DNA sequence: TGTGCCAGCAGCTCTCATAACCGTCCCTACGAGCAGTACTTC. Translation: CASSSHNRPYEQYF. The genes are TRBV5-4 and TRBJ2-7; D call uncertain. Germline V gene sequence: CDR1 SGHNT, CDR2 YYREEE (reference sequence). V lost 3 bases to trimming and J lost 2 bases, with 12 bases between them. CDR3 length: 14 residues.